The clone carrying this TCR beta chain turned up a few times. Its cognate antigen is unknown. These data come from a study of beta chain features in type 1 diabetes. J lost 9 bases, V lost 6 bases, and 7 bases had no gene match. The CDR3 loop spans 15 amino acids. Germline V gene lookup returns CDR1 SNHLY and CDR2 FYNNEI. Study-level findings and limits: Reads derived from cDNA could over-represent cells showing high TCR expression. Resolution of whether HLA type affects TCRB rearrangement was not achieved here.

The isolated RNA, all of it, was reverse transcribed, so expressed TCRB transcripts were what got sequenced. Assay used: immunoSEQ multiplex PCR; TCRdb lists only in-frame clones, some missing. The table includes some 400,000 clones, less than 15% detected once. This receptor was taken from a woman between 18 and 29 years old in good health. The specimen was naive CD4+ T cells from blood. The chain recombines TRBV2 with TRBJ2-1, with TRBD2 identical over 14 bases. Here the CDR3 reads CASRGGLAGGGEQFF. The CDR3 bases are TGTGCCAGCAGAGGAGGACTAGCGGGAGGAGGTGAGCAGTTCTTC.